This entry concerns a single T cell receptor (beta chain). Looked up from germline, CDR1 is LNHDA and CDR2 is SQIVND (reference sequence). CDR3 length: 15 residues. Deletions cut 4 bases from V and 6 bases from J, with 13 bases between. The data are from a study of shared clonotypes between healthy human individuals. Repertoires were generated with immunoSEQ multiplex PCR, while TCRdb's copy carries only in-frame clones and drops some. Counted here are fewer than 850,000 clones, 55% to 75% occurring once; the ten biggest clones make up approximately 2%. This rearrangement joins TRBV19 to TRBJ2-6, with D possibly matching TRBD2 (6 bases). Sequencing used memory CD4+ T cells sorted from blood. Subset given: CD45RA-negative fraction. The sequence was obtained from a woman aged 25 to 39 in good health. The DNA of the CDR3 is TGTGCCAGTAGTACACTGACTAGTGCGGCCAACGTCCTGACTTTC. The encoded protein is CASSTLTSAANVLTF.